What follows are 16 T cell receptor beta chains derived from one specimen sequenced in a study of T cell responses to AZD1222 COVID-19 vaccine. Assay used: immunoSEQ multiplex PCR; TCRdb lists only in-frame clones, some missing. The sample holds about 94,000 clones, roughly 90% seen once. The sequenced sample was peripheral blood, obtained on day 0 of AZD1222 vaccination. The origin of the receptors is an adult in good health.

CDR3 sequence: CASSEWGVWVNTEAFF. The DNA of the CDR3 is TGTGCCAGCAGTGAGTGGGGAGTTTGGGTGAACACTGAAGCTTTCTTT. J is TRBJ1-1 and V is TRBV2; D gene uncertain. The V gene's germline CDR1 is SNHLY and CDR2 FYNNEI. V was trimmed by 3 bases and J by 0 bases, leaving 14 bases between them. The CDR3 totals 16 residues. The whole variable domain, filled in from reference TRBV2 and TRBJ1-1, reads EPEVTQTPSHQVTQMGQEVILRCVPISNHLYFYWYRQILGQKVEFLVSFYNNEISEKSEIFDDQFSVERPDGSNFTLKIRSTKLEDSAMYFCASSEWGVWVNTEAFFGQGTRLTVV.

This chain uses TRBV6-5 with TRBJ1-1; D might be TRBD1 (6 bases). Germline V gene lookup returns CDR1 MNHEY and CDR2 SVGAGI. The germline V and J ends were trimmed by 0 bases and 1 base, with 12 bases remaining between them. This CDR3 contains 16 residues. The CDR3 DNA sequence: TGTGCCAGCAGTTACTCGCAGGGGCGGAGGAACACTGAAGCTTTCTTT. It is translated as CASSYSQGRRNTEAFF.

V and J are TRBV4-2 and TRBJ2-7, with 8 bases aligning to TRBD1. The CDR3 is 18 residues long. Germline lookup yields CDR1 LGHNA and CDR2 YNFKEQ. V trimming: 0 bases; J trimming: 3 bases; junction bases outside the gene matches: 13. CDR3 region: CASSQEPTGGGIFYEQYF. Written as DNA, the CDR3 is TGTGCCAGCAGCCAAGAACCCACAGGGGGTGGAATATTCTACGAGCAGTACTTC.

The J gene is TRBJ1-6, the V gene TRBV9; D remains unclear. Germline V lookup: CDR1 SGDLS, CDR2 YYNGEE. This CDR3 region has 14 residues. Trimming shortened V by 0 bases and J by 3 bases, and 4 bases separated the two germline ends. CDR3 residues: CASSVAVYNSPLHF. DNA of the CDR3: TGTGCCAGCAGCGTAGCCGTCTATAATTCACCCCTCCACTTT.

This clone has a handful of counts. The rearrangement links TRBV5-1 to TRBJ2-7; TRBD2 aligns across 8 bases. The V and J ends lost 1 base and 5 bases, in that order; junction bases with no gene match: 8. Germline V gene lookup returns CDR1 SGHRS and CDR2 YFSETQ. The CDR3 has 15 amino acids. CDR3 in DNA: TGCGCCAGCAGCTTGCGGGGACTAGTCTTCCACGAGCAGTACTTC. It yields the protein CASSLRGLVFHEQYF.

The chain combines TRBV12-3 or TRBV12-4 with TRBJ2-1, with D perhaps TRBD1 (5 bases). The CDR3 is 13 residues long. Trimming took 11 bases from V and 9 from J, leaving 20 bases between them. CDR3 protein: CAYTRTTVGEQFF. Written as DNA, the CDR3 is TGTGCCTACACCAGGACAACCGTGGGTGAGCAGTTCTTC.

This chain links TRBV9 with TRBJ1-2; the match to TRBD1 covers 11 bases. Germline lookup yields CDR1 SGDLS and CDR2 YYNGEE. This CDR3 has 15 residues. The V gene end was trimmed by 3 bases and the J gene end by 0 bases; junction bases not matched to a gene: 1. CDR3 protein: CASSGTGGPNYGYTF. CDR3 bases: TGTGCCAGCAGCGGGACAGGGGGCCCTAACTATGGCTACACCTTC.

This chain uses TRBV4-1 with TRBJ1-1; the match to TRBD1 covers 9 bases. The CDR3 extends over 16 amino acids. V dropped 1 base and J dropped 11; count of bases not matched to a gene: 14. CDR1 and CDR2 from the germline V gene are MGHRA and YSYEKL. CDR3 bases: TGCGCCAGCAGCCAAGGGGGCGGGACAGGGAACATTGGGGCTTTCTTT. Translated: CASSQGGGTGNIGAFF.

The gene calls are TRBV28 and TRBJ1-2; possible D gene TRBD1, 5 bases. The germline V and J ends were trimmed by 7 bases and 4 bases, with 22 bases remaining between them. Per germline, CDR1 MDHEN and CDR2 SYDVKM. CDR3 length equals 16 residues. The CDR3 DNA is TGTGCCAGCACCCGGGGGGAGGGGAGGCGCCTCTATGGCTACACCTTC. Encoded protein: CASTRGEGRRLYGYTF.

Points on this clone: This sample includes further DNA sequences coding for the same CDR3. The chain is built from TRBV10-3 and TRBJ1-5, with 10 bases identical to TRBD1. Germline V gene sequence: CDR1 ENHRY, CDR2 SYGVKD. The CDR3 has 14 residues. V shed 8 bases and J 1 base; nucleotides not matched to a gene: 2. CDR3 sequence: CAIGTGDSNQPQHF. The CDR3 DNA sequence: TGTGCCATCGGGACAGGGGACAGCAATCAGCCCCAGCATTTT.

The chain joins TRBV7-2 to TRBJ2-7; perhaps TRBD1 as D (6 bases). V lost 5 bases and J 3 bases, leaving 17 bases between the germline ends. CDR1 and CDR2 (germline): SGHTA, FQGNSA. The CDR3 is made up of 15 amino acids. The CDR3 DNA reads as TGTGCCAGCAGCCGTCCGGGACAAACTAACTACGAGCAGTACTTC. This translates into CASSRPGQTNYEQYF. Supplemented by reference TRBV7-2 and TRBJ2-7, the full variable domain reads GAGVSQSPSNKVTEKGKDVELRCDPISGHTALYWYRQSLGQGLEFLIYFQGNSAPDKSGLPSDRFSAERTGGSVSTLTIQRTQQEDSAVYLCASSRPGQTNYEQYFGPGTRLTVT.

The rearrangement uses TRBV7-3 and TRBJ2-1; the D is unclear. The length of the CDR3 is 14 residues. Germline V CDR1 and CDR2: SGHTA, FQGTGA. V lost 1 base and J lost 7, with 11 bases in between. CDR3 nucleotide sequence: TGTGCCAGCAGCTTAATGGTGGGTGCAAATGAGCAGTTCTTC. Translation: CASSLMVGANEQFF.

The chain is built from TRBV6-2 or TRBV6-3 and TRBJ2-7, with TRBD2 matching over 10 bases. The J segment lost 2 bases and the V segment lost 5 bases, leaving 3 bases of the junction unmatched. The germline CDR1 and CDR2 sequences are MNHEY and SVGEGT. CDR3 length: 14 amino acids. This chain's CDR3 is CASSRSGGAYEQYF. As DNA, the CDR3 is TGTGCCAGCAGTCGGAGCGGGGGGGCCTACGAGCAGTACTTC.

The chain is built from TRBV9 and TRBJ2-1, with 7 bases lining up with TRBD1. The CDR3 consists of 16 residues. The germline V gene encodes CDR1 SGDLS and CDR2 YYNGEE. CDR3 protein: CADRNGTEDPSNEQFF. CDR3 in DNA: TGTGCGGATCGCAATGGGACAGAGGATCCGTCCAATGAGCAGTTCTTC.

The rearrangement links TRBV30 to TRBJ2-5, with 9 bases that match TRBD2. Germline trimming cut 3 bases from V and 1 base from J; bases unmatched to any gene: 9. The CDR3 is 16 amino acids. Germline V gene sequence: CDR1 GTSNPN, CDR2 SVGIG (reference sequence). The CDR3 spells CAWRGETSGSQETQYF. CDR3 DNA: TGTGCCTGGAGGGGTGAGACTAGCGGTTCCCAAGAGACCCAGTACTTC.

The V call is TRBV4-2, the J call TRBJ2-7; tentative D call: TRBD2 (5 bases). This CDR3 is built from 16 residues. The germline CDR1 and CDR2 sequences are LGHNA and YNFKEQ. The V end lost 1 base, the J end lost 6 bases, and 19 bases lay between the germline ends. The CDR3 loop reads CASSQATLPSRGEQYF. The CDR3 DNA is TGTGCCAGCAGCCAAGCCACCCTTCCTAGCCGGGGCGAGCAGTACTTC.